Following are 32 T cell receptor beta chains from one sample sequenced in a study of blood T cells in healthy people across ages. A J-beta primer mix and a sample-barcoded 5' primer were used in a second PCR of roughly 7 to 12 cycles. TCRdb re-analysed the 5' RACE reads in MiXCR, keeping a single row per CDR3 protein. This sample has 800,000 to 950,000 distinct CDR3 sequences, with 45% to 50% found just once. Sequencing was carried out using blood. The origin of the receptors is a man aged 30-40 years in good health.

The DNA for the CDR3 is TGTGCCAGCAGCCAAGATTGGCCTGGCGGCACAGATACGCAGTATTTT. This gives the protein CASSQDWPGGTDTQYF. The rearrangement joins TRBV4-2 to TRBJ2-3; D is unresolved. Germline V gene sequence: CDR1 LGHNA, CDR2 YNFKEQ. The CDR3 length is 16 residues. Trimming cost V 0 bases and J 1 base, with 11 bases left between them.

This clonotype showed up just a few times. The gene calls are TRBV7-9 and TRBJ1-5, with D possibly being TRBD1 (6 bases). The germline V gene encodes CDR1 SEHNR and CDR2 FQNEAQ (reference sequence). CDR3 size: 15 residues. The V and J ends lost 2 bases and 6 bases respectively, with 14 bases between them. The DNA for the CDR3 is TGTGCCAGCAGCTTAAGTGGGGGGGCAACTCAGCCCCAGCATTTT. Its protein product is CASSLSGGATQPQHF.

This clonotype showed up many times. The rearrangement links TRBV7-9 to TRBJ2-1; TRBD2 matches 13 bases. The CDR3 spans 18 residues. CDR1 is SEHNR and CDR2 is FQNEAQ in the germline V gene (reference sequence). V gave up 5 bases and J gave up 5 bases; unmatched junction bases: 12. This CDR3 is CASSDSGTSGVLNNEQFF. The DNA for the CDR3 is TGTGCCAGCAGCGATTCCGGGACTAGCGGGGTATTAAACAATGAGCAGTTCTTC. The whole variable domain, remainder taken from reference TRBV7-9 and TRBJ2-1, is DTGVSQNPRHKITKRGQNVTFRCDPISEHNRLYWYRQTLGQGPEFLTYFQNEAQLEKSRLLSDRFSAERPKGSFSTLEIQRTEQGDSAMYLCASSDSGTSGVLNNEQFFGPGTRLTVL.

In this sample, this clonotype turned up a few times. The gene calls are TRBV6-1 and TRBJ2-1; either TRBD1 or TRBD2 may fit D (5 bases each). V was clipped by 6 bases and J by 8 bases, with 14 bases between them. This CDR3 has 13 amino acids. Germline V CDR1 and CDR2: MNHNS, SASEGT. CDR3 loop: CASRWDGKDEQFF. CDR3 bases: TGTGCCAGCAGGTGGGACGGGAAGGATGAGCAGTTCTTC.

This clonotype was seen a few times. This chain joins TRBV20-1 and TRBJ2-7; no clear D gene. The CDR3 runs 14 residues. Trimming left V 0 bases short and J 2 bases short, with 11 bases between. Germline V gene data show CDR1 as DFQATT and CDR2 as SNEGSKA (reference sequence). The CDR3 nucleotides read TGCAGTGCTAGAGAGGACGGCTGGGCCTACGAGCAGTACTTC. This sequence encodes CSAREDGWAYEQYF.

The CDR3 DNA reads TGTGCCAGCAGCCCGGGATCGGGCAGCGGGGGTAATGATGAGCAGTTCTTC. Residues: CASSPGSGSGGNDEQFF. The genes are TRBV3-1 and TRBJ2-1, with 8 bases matching TRBD2. Germline CDR1 is LGHDT and CDR2 is YNNKEL (reference sequence). The CDR3 runs 17 residues. The V and J ends lost 4 bases and 8 bases, in that order; junction bases with no gene match: 16.

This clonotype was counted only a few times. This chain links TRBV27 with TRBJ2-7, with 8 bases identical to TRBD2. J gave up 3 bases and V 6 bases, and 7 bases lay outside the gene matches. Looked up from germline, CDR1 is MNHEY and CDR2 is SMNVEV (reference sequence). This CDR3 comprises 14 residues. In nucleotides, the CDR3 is TGTGCCAGCAGCCCCTTGGCGGGGGGCTACGAGCAGTACTTC. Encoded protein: CASSPLAGGYEQYF.

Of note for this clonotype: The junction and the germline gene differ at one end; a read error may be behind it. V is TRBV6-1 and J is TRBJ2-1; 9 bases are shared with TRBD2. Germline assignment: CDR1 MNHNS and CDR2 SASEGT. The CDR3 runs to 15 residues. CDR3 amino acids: CACSAGSSGANEQFF. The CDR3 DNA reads TGTGCCTGCAGTGCAGGGTCTAGCGGGGCCAATGAGCAGTTCTTC.

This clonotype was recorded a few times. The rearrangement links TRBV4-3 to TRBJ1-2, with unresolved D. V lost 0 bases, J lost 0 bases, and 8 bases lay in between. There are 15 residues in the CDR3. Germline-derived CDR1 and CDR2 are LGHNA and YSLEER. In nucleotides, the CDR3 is TGCGCCAGCAGCCAAGATGAGGACCCTAACTATGGCTACACCTTC. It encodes CASSQDEDPNYGYTF.

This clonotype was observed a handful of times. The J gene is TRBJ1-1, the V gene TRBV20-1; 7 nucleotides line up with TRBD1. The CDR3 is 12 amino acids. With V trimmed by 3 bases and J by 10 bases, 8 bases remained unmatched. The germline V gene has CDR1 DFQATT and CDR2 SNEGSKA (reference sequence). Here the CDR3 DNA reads TGCAGTGCTAGCCGACAGGGAGAGATAGCTTTCTTT. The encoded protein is CSASRQGEIAFF.

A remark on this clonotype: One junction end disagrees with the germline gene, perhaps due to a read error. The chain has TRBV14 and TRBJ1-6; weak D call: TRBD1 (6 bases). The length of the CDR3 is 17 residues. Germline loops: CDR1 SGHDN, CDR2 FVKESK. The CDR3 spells CASSQETGGSYHSPLHF. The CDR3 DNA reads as TGTGCCAGCAGCCAAGAGACAGGCGGAAGCTATCATTCACCCCTCCACTTT.

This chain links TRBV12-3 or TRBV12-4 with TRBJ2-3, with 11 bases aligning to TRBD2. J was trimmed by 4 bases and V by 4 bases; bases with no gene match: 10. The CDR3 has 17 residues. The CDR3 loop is CASSSATSGIRSDTQYF. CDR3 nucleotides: TGTGCCAGCAGTTCCGCGACTAGCGGGATCCGGTCAGATACGCAGTATTTT.

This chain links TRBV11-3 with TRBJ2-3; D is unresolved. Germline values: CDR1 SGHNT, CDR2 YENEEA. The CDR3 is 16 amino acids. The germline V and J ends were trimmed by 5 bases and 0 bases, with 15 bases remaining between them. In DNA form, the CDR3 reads TGTGCCAGCAGCGGATTTAGCCCAACTAGCACAGATACGCAGTATTTT. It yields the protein CASSGFSPTSTDTQYF. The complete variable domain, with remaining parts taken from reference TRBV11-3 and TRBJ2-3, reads EAGVVQSPRYKIIEKKQPVAFWCNPISGHNTLYWYLQNLGQGPELLIRYENEEAVDDSQLPKDRFSAERLKGVDSTLKIQPAELGDSAVYLCASSGFSPTSTDTQYFGPGTRLTVL.

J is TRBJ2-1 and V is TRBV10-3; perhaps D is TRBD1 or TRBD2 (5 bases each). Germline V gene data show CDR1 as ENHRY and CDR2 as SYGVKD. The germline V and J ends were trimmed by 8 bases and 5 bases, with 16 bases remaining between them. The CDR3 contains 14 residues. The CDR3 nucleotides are TGTGCCATCGCGGTTGTCGGGGCAGACAATGAGCAGTTCTTC. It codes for CAIAVVGADNEQFF.

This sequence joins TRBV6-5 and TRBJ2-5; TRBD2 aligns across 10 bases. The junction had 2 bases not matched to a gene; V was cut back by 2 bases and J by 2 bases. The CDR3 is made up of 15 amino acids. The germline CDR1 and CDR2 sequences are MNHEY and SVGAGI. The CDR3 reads CASSYLLAGQETQYF. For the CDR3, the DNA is TGTGCCAGCAGTTACCTACTAGCGGGGCAAGAGACCCAGTACTTC.

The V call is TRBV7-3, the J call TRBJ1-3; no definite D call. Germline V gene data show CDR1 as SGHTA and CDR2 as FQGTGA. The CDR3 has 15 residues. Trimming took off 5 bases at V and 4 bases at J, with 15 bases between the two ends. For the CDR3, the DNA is TGTGCCAGCAGCCAGGACGGTGCTTCCGGAAACACCATATATTTT. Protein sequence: CASSQDGASGNTIYF.

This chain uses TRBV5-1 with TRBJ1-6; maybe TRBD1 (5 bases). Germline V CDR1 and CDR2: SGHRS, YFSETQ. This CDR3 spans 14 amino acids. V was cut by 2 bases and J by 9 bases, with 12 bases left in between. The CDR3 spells CASSFKGPSSPLHF. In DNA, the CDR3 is TGCGCCAGCAGCTTTAAGGGACCTAGTTCACCCCTCCACTTT.

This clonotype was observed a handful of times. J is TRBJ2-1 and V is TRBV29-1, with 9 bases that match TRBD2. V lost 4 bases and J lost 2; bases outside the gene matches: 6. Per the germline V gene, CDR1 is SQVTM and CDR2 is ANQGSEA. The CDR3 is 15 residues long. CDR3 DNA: TGCAGCGTTGGAGTAGCGGGGGTTACCTACAATGAGCAGTTCTTC. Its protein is CSVGVAGVTYNEQFF.

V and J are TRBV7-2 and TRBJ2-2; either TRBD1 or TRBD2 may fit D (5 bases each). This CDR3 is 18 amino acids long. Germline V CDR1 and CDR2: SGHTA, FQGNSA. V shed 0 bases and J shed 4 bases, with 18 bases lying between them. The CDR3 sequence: CASSLARGVQDPTGELFF. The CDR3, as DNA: TGTGCCAGCAGCTTAGCGAGAGGGGTACAGGACCCCACCGGGGAGCTGTTTTTT.

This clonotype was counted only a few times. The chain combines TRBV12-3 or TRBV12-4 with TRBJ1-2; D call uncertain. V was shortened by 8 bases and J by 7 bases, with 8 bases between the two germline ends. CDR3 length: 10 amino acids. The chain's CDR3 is CASSGSGYTF. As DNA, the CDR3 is TGTGCCAGCTCCGGGTCTGGCTACACCTTC.

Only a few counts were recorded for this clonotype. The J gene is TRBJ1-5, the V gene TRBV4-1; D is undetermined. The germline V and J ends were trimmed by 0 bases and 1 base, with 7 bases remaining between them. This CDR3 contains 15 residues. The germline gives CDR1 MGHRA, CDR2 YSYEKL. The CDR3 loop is CASSQDGPSNQPQHF. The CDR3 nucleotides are TGCGCCAGCAGCCAAGACGGACCGAGCAATCAGCCCCAGCATTTT.

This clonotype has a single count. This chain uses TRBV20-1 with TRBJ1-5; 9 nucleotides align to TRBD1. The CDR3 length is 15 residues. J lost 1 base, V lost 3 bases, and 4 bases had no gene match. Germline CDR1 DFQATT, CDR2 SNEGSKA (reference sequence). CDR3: CSASRTGESNQPQHF. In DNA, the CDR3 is TGCAGTGCTAGCCGGACAGGGGAGAGCAATCAGCCCCAGCATTTT.

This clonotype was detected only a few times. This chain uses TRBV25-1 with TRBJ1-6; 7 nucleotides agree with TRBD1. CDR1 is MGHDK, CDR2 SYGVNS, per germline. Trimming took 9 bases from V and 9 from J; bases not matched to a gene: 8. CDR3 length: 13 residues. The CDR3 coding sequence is TGTGCCAGTCTACAGGGGCCGGGTTCACCCCTCCACTTT. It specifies CASLQGPGSPLHF.

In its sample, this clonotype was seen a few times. CDR3 sequence (DNA): TGCAGTGCGACGGAGGGAGCCTACGAGCAGTACTTC. The encoded protein is CSATEGAYEQYF. The genes are TRBV20-1 and TRBJ2-7; possible D gene TRBD2, 6 bases. Per the germline V gene, CDR1 is DFQATT and CDR2 is SNEGSKA (reference sequence). Between the trimmed V and J ends, which lost 6 bases and 2 bases, there was a span of 11 bases. The CDR3 is made up of 12 amino acids.

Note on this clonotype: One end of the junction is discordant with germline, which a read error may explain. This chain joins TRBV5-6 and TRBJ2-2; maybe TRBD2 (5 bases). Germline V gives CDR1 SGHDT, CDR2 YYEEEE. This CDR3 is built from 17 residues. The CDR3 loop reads CASSLLVRQRNTGEMFF. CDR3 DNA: TGTGCCAGCAGCTTGTTAGTCCGGCAGCGGAACACCGGGGAGATGTTTTTT.

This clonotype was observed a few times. CDR3 in DNA: TGTGCCAGCAGTTGGACAGGGGTGAGCGAGCAGTACTTC. Translating it yields CASSWTGVSEQYF. The rearrangement joins TRBV27 to TRBJ2-7; TRBD1 matches 9 bases. The germline CDR1 and CDR2 sequences are MNHEY and SMNVEV (reference sequence). The CDR3 contains 13 residues. The trim removed 4 bases at V and 6 bases at J, leaving 4 bases unmatched.

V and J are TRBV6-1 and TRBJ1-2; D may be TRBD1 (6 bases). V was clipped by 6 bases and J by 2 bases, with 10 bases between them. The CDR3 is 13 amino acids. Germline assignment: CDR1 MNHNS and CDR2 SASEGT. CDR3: CASRDRQNYGYTF. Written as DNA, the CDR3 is TGTGCCAGCAGGGACAGACAGAACTATGGCTACACCTTC.

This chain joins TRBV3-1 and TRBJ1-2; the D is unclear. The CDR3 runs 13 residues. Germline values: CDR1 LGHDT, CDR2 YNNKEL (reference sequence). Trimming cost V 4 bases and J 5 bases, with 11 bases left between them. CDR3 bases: TGTGCCAGCAGCCCTGATGGGAGGTATGGCTACACCTTC. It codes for CASSPDGRYGYTF.

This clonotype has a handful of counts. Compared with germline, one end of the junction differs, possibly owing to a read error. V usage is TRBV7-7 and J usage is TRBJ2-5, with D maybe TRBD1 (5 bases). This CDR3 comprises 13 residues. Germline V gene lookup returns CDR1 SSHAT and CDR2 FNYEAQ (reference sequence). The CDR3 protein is CASSTDRQETQYF. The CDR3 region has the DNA TGTGCTAGCAGCACCGACAGACAAGAGACCCAGTACTTC.

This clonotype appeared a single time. The CDR3 DNA reads TGTGCCAGCAGCTCCCTCGGCGACAGGGGACATCTCAACTATGGCTACACCTTC. It is translated as CASSSLGDRGHLNYGYTF. The V call is TRBV7-9, the J call TRBJ1-2; 8 bases line up with TRBD1. Per the germline V gene, CDR1 is SEHNR and CDR2 is FQNEAQ (reference sequence). The CDR3 is 18 amino acids. Trimming took 4 bases from V and 2 from J; bases not matched to a gene: 15.

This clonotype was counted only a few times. The CDR3 DNA sequence: TGCAGCGTTGATGGGCTCTTCCCTAGCACAGATACGCAGTATTTT. Its translation: CSVDGLFPSTDTQYF. The chain has TRBV29-1 and TRBJ2-3; D call uncertain. CDR3 length: 15 residues. V shed 3 bases and J shed 0 bases, with 13 bases lying between them. Germline CDR1 reads SQVTM; CDR2 reads ANQGSEA.

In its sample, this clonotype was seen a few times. The CDR3 region is CSASPGVDNSPLHF. In DNA form, the CDR3 reads TGCAGTGCCTCCCCAGGGGTGGATAATTCACCCCTCCACTTT. V is TRBV20-1 and J is TRBJ1-6; D is possibly TRBD1 (6 bases). CDR3 length: 14 residues. The germline V gene has CDR1 DFQATT and CDR2 SNEGSKA (reference sequence). The germline V and J ends were trimmed by 6 bases and 5 bases, with 14 bases remaining between them.